Listed below are T cell receptor beta chains from one sample, sequenced in a study of cytomegalovirus exposure and HLA in healthy donors. Assay used: immunoSEQ multiplex PCR; TCRdb lists only in-frame clones, some missing. The table lists roughly 230,000 clones, approximately 91% of them singletons. Material for sequencing was PBMCs. The receptors derive from a girl aged 2-10 years in good health and CMV-seronegative. Each CDR3 is given with its conserved first and last residue. D genes are given only for firm matches.

>NA|TRBV10-1|TRBJ2-7
CASSSAGPDSEQYF
>NA|TRBV27|TRBJ2-7
CASSSPRSASYEQYF
>TRBD1|TRBV11-2|TRBJ2-7
CASSRTGGYEQYF
>NA|TRBV6-6|TRBJ2-3
CASTLSRATSTDTQYF
>TRBD1|TRBV5-6|NA
CASTQGVPSYEQYF
>TRBD1|TRBV2|TRBJ1-2
CASSDWSGGQGYTF
>NA|TRBV5-4|TRBJ2-7
CASSFRDSYEQYF
>TRBD2|TRBV30|TRBJ2-3
CASGLPGTDTQYF
>TRBD2|TRBV10-3|TRBJ2-5
CAISEVRLAGVIKETQYF
>TRBD1|TRBV5-4|TRBJ2-7
CASSVPGQGDYEQYF
>NA|TRBV4-1|TRBJ2-7
CASSQDSRIYEQYF
>TRBD1|TRBV30|TRBJ1-5
CAWSIGTGEQPQHF
>NA|TRBV7-8|TRBJ2-7
CASSHSSSYEQYF
>NA|TRBV28|TRBJ1-2
CASSFEYSQVYGYTF
>NA|TRBV30|TRBJ1-5
CAWSADSNQPQHF
>NA|TRBV4-2|TRBJ2-3
CASSQGSRGDTDTQYF
>NA|TRBV19|TRBJ1-1
CASNIRGTEAFF